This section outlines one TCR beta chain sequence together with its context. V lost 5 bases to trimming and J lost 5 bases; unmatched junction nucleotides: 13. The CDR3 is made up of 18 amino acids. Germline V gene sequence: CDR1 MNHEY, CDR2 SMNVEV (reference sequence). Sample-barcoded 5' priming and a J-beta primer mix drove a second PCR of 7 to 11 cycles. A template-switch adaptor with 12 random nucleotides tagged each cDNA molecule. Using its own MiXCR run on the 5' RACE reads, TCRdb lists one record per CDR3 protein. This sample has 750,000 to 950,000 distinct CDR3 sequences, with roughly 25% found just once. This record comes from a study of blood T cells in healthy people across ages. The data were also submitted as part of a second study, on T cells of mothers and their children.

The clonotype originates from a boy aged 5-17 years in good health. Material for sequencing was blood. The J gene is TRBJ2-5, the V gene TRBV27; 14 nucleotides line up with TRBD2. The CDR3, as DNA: TGTGCCAGCAGTCCGAACTTGGGACTAGCGGGAGTTTTTGAGACCCAGTACTTC. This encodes CASSPNLGLAGVFETQYF.